One sample yielded the 20 T cell receptor beta chains listed below, sequenced in a study of blood T cell repertoires in COVID-19. The method was immunoSEQ multiplex PCR; TCRdb's version includes in-frame clones alone and lacks a portion of them. The repertoire includes approximately 230,000 clones, 80% to 90% of them detected once, and more than 3.5% sits in the top ten. The source material was PBMCs or T cells enriched from blood (not recorded which). The receptor set was obtained from a woman between 25 and 40 years old who had recovered from COVID-19.

The chain links TRBV4-1 to TRBJ2-5; D ambiguous. Germline V lookup: CDR1 MGHRA, CDR2 YSYEKL. CDR3 length equals 14 residues. Between the trimmed V and J ends, which lost 4 bases and 4 bases, there was a span of 13 bases. The CDR3 DNA is TGCGCCAGCAGCCCTACTCCGAGTCGAGAGACCCAGTACTTC. As protein: CASSPTPSRETQYF.

J is TRBJ1-1 and V is TRBV7-3; D call uncertain. The germline V gene has CDR1 SGHTA and CDR2 FQGTGA. V dropped 3 bases and J dropped 5 bases, with 10 bases sitting between them. The CDR3 is made up of 13 amino acids. The CDR3 DNA reads TGTGCCAGCAGCTTCGACATAAGAACTGAAGCTTTCTTT. The encoded protein is CASSFDIRTEAFF.

This clone occurred a few times. CDR3 in DNA: TGTGCCAGCAGCCCCCCAGCGGGAAAACTCCACAATGAGCAGTTCTTC. Protein sequence: CASSPPAGKLHNEQFF. The J gene is TRBJ2-1, the V gene TRBV9; TRBD2 matches 7 bases. The junction had 12 bases not matched to a gene; V was cut back by 4 bases and J by 5 bases. This CDR3 region has 16 residues. The germline gives CDR1 SGDLS, CDR2 YYNGEE.

The chain couples TRBV2 to TRBJ1-6; 7 positions agree with TRBD1. Germline CDR1 SNHLY, CDR2 FYNNEI. Germline trimming cut 8 bases from V and 4 bases from J; bases unmatched to any gene: 14. The CDR3 loop spans 17 amino acids. Here the CDR3 DNA reads TGTGCCAGCTTTCGGGACAGCAATTATTTTTATAATTCACCCCTCCACTTT. It translates to CASFRDSNYFYNSPLHF.

V usage is TRBV6-6 and J usage is TRBJ1-1; 8 bases line up with TRBD1. V shed 5 bases, J shed 1 base, and the junction held 12 bases outside the gene matches. Looked up from germline, CDR1 is MNHNY and CDR2 is SVGAGI (reference sequence). The CDR3 contains 17 residues. The CDR3 DNA follows: TGTGCCAGCAGTCTACTTGCTTCCGGGACAGGGAACACTGAAGCTTTCTTT. The encoded protein is CASSLLASGTGNTEAFF.

V is TRBV19 and J is TRBJ2-2, with 9 positions matching TRBD2. J gave up 6 bases and V 5 bases, and 10 bases lay outside the gene matches. The CDR3 is made up of 16 amino acids. Germline assignment: CDR1 LNHDA and CDR2 SQIVND (reference sequence). The CDR3 DNA reads as TGTGCCAGTAGTCCCCGGGGCGCGGGAGGGGCCGGGGAGCTGTTTTTT. Its translation is CASSPRGAGGAGELFF.

The V gene is TRBV27, the J gene TRBJ1-2, with D uncertain. Germline V gene lookup returns CDR1 MNHEY and CDR2 SMNVEV (reference sequence). V was trimmed by 0 bases and J by 7 bases, leaving 9 bases between them. The CDR3 length is 13 residues. The CDR3 loop reads CASSLSVAAGYTF. The CDR3 bases are TGTGCCAGCAGTTTATCCGTGGCGGCTGGCTACACCTTC.

The chain carries TRBV19 and TRBJ1-5, with 8 bases fitting TRBD1. The length of the CDR3 is 15 residues. CDR1 and CDR2 from the germline V gene are LNHDA and SQIVND (reference sequence). Trimming at V came to 4 bases and at J to 0 bases, leaving 2 bases not matched to a gene. CDR3 sequence: CASSRQGNSNQPQHF. CDR3 in DNA: TGTGCCAGTAGTAGACAGGGGAATAGCAATCAGCCCCAGCATTTT.

The chain combines TRBV12-3 or TRBV12-4 with TRBJ1-5, with 7 positions matching TRBD1. Unmatched junction bases numbered 4, after V lost 6 bases and J lost 5 bases. The CDR3 length is 13 residues. Here the CDR3 reads CASSPDRDQPQHF. The CDR3 coding sequence is TGTGCCAGCAGCCCCGACAGGGATCAGCCCCAGCATTTT.

This clone appeared once. The gene calls are TRBV27 and TRBJ1-1, with TRBD1 as a possible D gene (5 bases). Germline V CDR1 and CDR2: MNHEY, SMNVEV (reference sequence). There are 15 residues in the CDR3. Trimming removed 8 bases from V and 2 bases from J, with 18 bases in between. CDR3 sequence reads: CASQKGGTINTEAFF. CDR3 nucleotide sequence: TGTGCCAGCCAGAAGGGAGGGACTATAAACACTGAAGCTTTCTTT.

The chain has TRBV5-8 and TRBJ1-1; D may be TRBD1 (5 bases). Germline CDR1 reads SGHTS; CDR2 reads YDEGEE. V gave up 5 bases and J gave up 1 base, with 12 bases separating them. CDR3 length: 14 amino acids. CDR3 DNA: TGTGCCAGCAGTTTCAGGGTTACGAACACTGAAGCTTTCTTT. This encodes CASSFRVTNTEAFF.

The genes are TRBV28 and TRBJ1-2, with TRBD1 identical over 7 bases. The junction had 14 bases not matched to a gene; V was cut back by 6 bases and J by 4 bases. Germline assignment: CDR1 MDHEN and CDR2 SYDVKM. This CDR3 has 16 residues. The DNA of the CDR3 is TGTGCCAGCAGCGTTACGAGGGGTTGGACAGGCTATGGCTACACCTTC. The encoded protein is CASSVTRGWTGYGYTF.

This sequence joins TRBV28 and TRBJ1-1, with D tentatively TRBD1 (5 bases). CDR3 length: 15 residues. CDR1 and CDR2 from the germline V gene are MDHEN and SYDVKM. The V and J ends lost 1 base and 3 bases respectively, with 12 bases between them. Here the CDR3 reads CASSLFLGRDTEAFF. CDR3 nucleotides: TGTGCCAGCAGTTTATTCTTGGGGCGTGACACTGAAGCTTTCTTT.

The V and J genes are TRBV5-5 and TRBJ1-4; the D gene is possibly TRBD1 (5 bases). The germline gives CDR1 SGHKS, CDR2 YYEKEE (reference sequence). CDR3 length: 16 residues. Trimming left V 0 bases short and J 0 bases short, with 9 bases between. For the CDR3, the DNA is TGTGCCAGCAGCTTGGCCAGGGATGCAACTAATGAAAAACTGTTTTTT. It codes for CASSLARDATNEKLFF.

The V gene is TRBV15, the J gene TRBJ1-2; TRBD1 agrees at 7 bases. Germline loops: CDR1 LNHNV, CDR2 YYDKDF (reference sequence). With 3 bases clipped from V and 6 bases from J, the junction kept 4 bases outside the gene matches. The CDR3 contains 13 residues. For the CDR3, the DNA is TGTGCCACCAGCAGCAACAGGGGCGATGGCTACACCTTC. Its translation is CATSSNRGDGYTF. The full variable domain, in which reference TRBV15 and TRBJ1-2 provide the parts outside the CDR3, is DAMVIQNPRYQVTQFGKPVTLSCSQTLNHNVMYWYQQKSSQAPKLLFHYYDKDFNNEADTPDNFQSRRPNTSFCFLDIRSPGLGDTAMYLCATSSNRGDGYTFGSGTRLTVV.

V usage is TRBV28 and J usage is TRBJ2-1; 9 nucleotides align to TRBD2. CDR3 length equals 16 residues. Germline V lookup: CDR1 MDHEN, CDR2 SYDVKM. J gave up 3 bases and V 2 bases, and 5 bases lay outside the gene matches. The chain's CDR3 is CASSLLTSGSYNEQFF. Here the CDR3 DNA reads TGTGCCAGCAGTTTACTGACTAGCGGTAGCTACAATGAGCAGTTCTTC.

The V gene is TRBV10-3, the J gene TRBJ1-1; TRBD1 might be the D (6 bases). Germline V gene data show CDR1 as ENHRY and CDR2 as SYGVKD. V was clipped by 10 bases and J by 1 base, with 13 bases between them. This CDR3 region has 13 residues. CDR3 in amino acids: CATRSDRNTEAFF. In DNA form, the CDR3 reads TGTGCCACCCGATCGGACAGGAACACTGAAGCTTTCTTT.

V usage is TRBV5-4 and J usage is TRBJ2-2; 8 positions match TRBD2. The V gene's germline CDR1 is SGHNT and CDR2 YYREEE (reference sequence). V lost 1 base, J lost 0 bases, and 11 bases stayed unmatched. CDR3 length: 19 residues. The CDR3 loop reads CASSLFASGPDPNTGELFF. Here the CDR3 DNA reads TGTGCCAGCAGCTTGTTCGCTAGCGGGCCTGATCCGAACACCGGGGAGCTGTTTTTT.

The chain uses TRBV12-3 or TRBV12-4 and TRBJ2-1; 11 bases line up with TRBD2. The CDR3 has 13 amino acids. V shed 4 bases, J shed 7 bases, and the junction held 0 bases outside the gene matches. The CDR3 here is CASSWTSGNEQFF. The DNA for the CDR3 is TGTGCCAGCAGTTGGACTAGCGGGAATGAGCAGTTCTTC.

V is TRBV4-2 and J is TRBJ1-1; D gene ambiguous. Trimming took off 5 bases at V and 10 bases at J, with 17 bases between the two ends. Germline loops: CDR1 LGHNA, CDR2 YNFKEQ. CDR3 length equals 13 residues. The CDR3 DNA sequence: TGTGCCAGCAGCGATGAAATCGCGGGGTTAGCTTTCTTT. It yields the protein CASSDEIAGLAFF.